The 8 T cell receptor beta chains reported below all come from one sample, sequenced in a study of blood T cells in healthy people across ages. Primers used in a second PCR of roughly 7 to 11 cycles were a sample-barcoded 5' primer and a J-beta primer mix. TCRdb reanalysed the 5' RACE reads using MiXCR and keeps one entry per CDR3 protein. Here the sample spans roughly 700,000 distinct CDR3 sequences, about 32% being singletons. Sequencing used blood. The receptors were gathered from a woman of 80 years or more in good health.

This clonotype was observed at least ten times. The chain couples TRBV6-2 or TRBV6-3 to TRBJ1-2; TRBD1 is a possible D gene (5 bases). This CDR3 is built from 14 residues. Trimming cost V 10 bases and J 8 bases, with 23 bases left between them. Germline V gene data show CDR1 as MNHEY and CDR2 as SVGEGT. The CDR3 DNA reads as TGTGCCACCGCAAAGGCAGTGTCCGGGGGAGGCTACACCTTC. This codes for CATAKAVSGGGYTF.

In nucleotides, the CDR3 is TGCGCCAGCAGCTTAGAGGGGAGCAACATTCAGTACTTC. Its protein product is CASSLEGSNIQYF. This chain links TRBV5-1 with TRBJ2-4; D may correspond to TRBD1 or TRBD2 (5 bases each). The germline V gene has CDR1 SGHRS and CDR2 YFSETQ. The CDR3 extends over 13 amino acids. Trimming cost V 2 bases and J 7 bases, with 10 bases left between them.

With regard to this clonotype: The conserved closing phenylalanine or tryptophan is absent in this CDR3, likely reflecting a read error. This rearrangement joins TRBV9 to TRBJ1-2, with D perhaps matching TRBD1 (5 bases). The length of the CDR3 is 14 residues. Germline CDR1 reads SGDLS; CDR2 reads YYNGEE. V was pared by 2 bases and J by 7 bases, with 15 bases between. The CDR3 here is CASSVAGGEVGYTL. As DNA, the CDR3 is TGTGCCAGCAGCGTCGCCGGGGGGGAGGTTGGCTACACCTTA.

The chain recombines TRBV5-5 with TRBJ2-1; D call uncertain. The CDR3 is 15 amino acids. Germline CDR1 and CDR2: SGHKS and YYEKEE (reference sequence). Trimming pared 4 bases from V and 9 bases from J, leaving 20 bases between. CDR3: CASSPSGNYVGEQFF. CDR3 coding DNA: TGTGCCAGCAGCCCGAGTGGCAACTATGTTGGTGAGCAGTTCTTC.

This clonotype appeared a few times. V and J are TRBV5-1 and TRBJ1-4; D may be TRBD1 (6 bases). The length of the CDR3 is 15 residues. Trimming stripped 0 bases from V and 2 bases from J, with 8 bases between. Germline CDR1 is SGHRS and CDR2 is YFSETQ. In DNA, the CDR3 is TGCGCCAGCAGCTTGGCAGGGGTGACTAATGAAAAACTGTTTTTT. Translating it yields CASSLAGVTNEKLFF.

Written as DNA, the CDR3 is TGTGCCAGCAGTTTGAGGGAGGGCGAGCAGTACTTC. As protein: CASSLREGEQYF. J is TRBJ2-5 and V is TRBV12-3 or TRBV12-4; 7 positions agree with TRBD2. The end of the DNA is better explained by TRBJ2-7, so the J call may be wrong. The CDR3 totals 12 residues.

In its sample, this clonotype was seen many times. This chain links TRBV6-2 or TRBV6-3 with TRBJ2-3; D is unresolved. The CDR3 sequence is 14 residues long. Trimming shortened V by 5 bases and J by 2 bases, and 11 bases separated the two germline ends. The germline gives CDR1 MNHEY, CDR2 SVGEGT. CDR3 in amino acids: CASSPGEPTDTQYF. The CDR3 region has the DNA TGTGCCAGCAGTCCCGGAGAACCCACAGATACGCAGTATTTT.

A word on this clonotype: With a much larger clone just one base away, this may be a read error. This chain uses TRBV11-3 with TRBJ2-1; D possibly corresponds to TRBD1 (5 bases). CDR1 and CDR2 (germline): SGHNT, YENEEA. This CDR3 has 12 residues. The CDR3 DNA sequence: TGTGCCGGCAGCAGGGCCTACAATGAGCAGTTCTTC. Its protein product is CAGSRAYNEQFF.